This T cell receptor beta chain was profiled in a study of blood T cells in healthy people across ages. General observations from the study: TCR beta diversity, measured per million T cells, fell in a roughly linear way with age.

PCR was performed a second time for about 6 to 11 cycles using a sample-barcoded 5' primer and a J-beta primer mix. MiXCR, applied by TCRdb to the 5' RACE reads, yields one record per CDR3 protein. The repertoire holds under 2 million distinct CDR3 sequences, with around 35% as singletons. On this clonotype: No antigen is known for it.

Germline V gives CDR1 MNHEY, CDR2 SMNVEV (reference sequence). This CDR3 has 15 amino acids. The germline V and J ends were trimmed by 3 bases and 4 bases, with 14 bases remaining between them. The genes are TRBV27 and TRBJ2-3; tentatively, D is TRBD2 (6 bases). This clonotype was obtained from a woman in her 30s in good health. Specimen: blood. In DNA, the CDR3 is TGTGCCAGCAGTTTTTCCGGGAGAAAGGCAGATACGCAGTATTTT. Protein: CASSFSGRKADTQYF.